The 21 T cell receptor beta chains listed next were all sequenced from one sample in a study of blood T cell repertoires in COVID-19. Data came from immunoSEQ multiplex PCR; TCRdb stores just in-frame clones and leaves some out. Among some 380,000 clones, 88% were seen once, and the ten largest hold around 2.1%. The specimen sequenced was PBMCs or T cells enriched from blood (not recorded which). Source of these receptors: a woman aged 35 to 49 with acute COVID-19.

The chain has TRBV3-1 (or the pseudogene TRBV3-2) and TRBJ2-3; 7 bases agree with TRBD2. V lost 3 bases and J lost 0; bases outside the gene matches: 9. This CDR3 region has 17 residues. Germline V gene sequence: CDR1 LGHDT, CDR2 YNNKEL (reference sequence). This chain's CDR3 is CASSHTLRGLSTDTQYF. For the CDR3, the DNA is TGTGCCAGCAGCCACACTCTTAGGGGACTAAGCACAGATACGCAGTATTTT.

The CDR3 is CASRGLQGRTEAFF. CDR3 DNA sequence: TGCGCCAGCAGAGGTTTACAGGGACGGACTGAAGCTTTCTTT. V and J are TRBV5-1 and TRBJ1-1; D might be TRBD1 (6 bases). This CDR3 is 14 amino acids long. Germline CDR1 is SGHRS and CDR2 is YFSETQ. V dropped 5 bases and J dropped 5 bases, with 16 bases sitting between them.

The CDR3 spells CASSLGSSSGNTIYF. The CDR3 DNA is TGTGCCAGCAGCTTAGGTTCGAGCTCTGGAAACACCATATATTTT. The V gene is TRBV11-2, the J gene TRBJ1-3, with D hard to call. The V gene's germline CDR1 is SGHAT and CDR2 FQNNGV. The CDR3 length is 15 residues. V was clipped by 1 base and J by 0 bases, with 7 bases between them. The full variable domain, completed using reference TRBV11-2 and TRBJ1-3, is EAGVAQSPRYKIIEKRQSVAFWCNPISGHATLYWYQQILGQGPKLLIQFQNNGVVDDSQLPKDRFSAERLKGVDSTLKIQPAKLEDSAVYLCASSLGSSSGNTIYFGEGSWLTVV.

The chain links TRBV4-1 to TRBJ1-1, with D maybe TRBD1 (6 bases). The CDR3 loop spans 16 amino acids. V was cut by 1 base and J by 1 base, with 13 bases left in between. CDR1 and CDR2 from the germline V gene are MGHRA and YSYEKL. The CDR3 nucleotides are TGCGCCAGCAGCCAAGCCACAGGGTCGGCGAACACTGAAGCTTTCTTT. It specifies CASSQATGSANTEAFF.

This chain joins TRBV5-1 and TRBJ1-6; 7 nucleotides line up with TRBD1. Germline CDR1 SGHRS, CDR2 YFSETQ. This CDR3 spans 15 amino acids. J lost 7 bases, V lost 4 bases, and 8 bases had no gene match. The DNA of the CDR3 is TGCGCCAGCAGCCCTAAGGGACAGATAAATTCACCCCTCCACTTT. It yields the protein CASSPKGQINSPLHF. Drawing the rest from reference TRBV5-1 and TRBJ1-6, the complete variable domain is KAGVTQTPRYLIKTRGQQVTLSCSPISGHRSVSWYQQTPGQGLQFLFEYFSETQRNKGNFPGRFSGRQFSNSRSEMNVSTLELGDSALYLCASSPKGQINSPLHFGNGTRLTVT.

The chain uses TRBV10-3 and TRBJ1-4; D is uncertain. V lost 0 bases and J 3 bases, leaving 8 bases between the germline ends. CDR1 and CDR2 from the germline V gene are ENHRY and SYGVKD. The CDR3 contains 15 residues. This chain's CDR3 is CAISESAGSNEKLFF. The CDR3, as DNA: TGTGCCATCAGTGAGTCTGCGGGATCTAATGAAAAACTGTTTTTT.

This clone has a single count. The J gene is TRBJ2-7, the V gene TRBV4-1; weak D call: TRBD1 (5 bases). CDR1 MGHRA and CDR2 YSYEKL come from the germline V gene. Between the trimmed V and J ends, which lost 3 bases and 4 bases, there was a span of 10 bases. CDR3 size: 13 residues. CDR3 amino acids: CASSHETEYEQYF. DNA of the CDR3: TGCGCCAGCAGCCATGAGACAGAATACGAGCAGTACTTC.

The rearrangement links TRBV18 to TRBJ2-1; TRBD1 matches at 7 bases. The germline gives CDR1 KGHSH, CDR2 LQKENI. This CDR3 is built from 17 residues. V shed 6 bases, J shed 8 bases, and the junction held 19 bases outside the gene matches. The CDR3 sequence is CASSSSPTSGGGHEQFF. CDR3 in DNA: TGTGCCAGCTCCTCTTCACCAACATCAGGGGGTGGACATGAGCAGTTCTTC. The whole variable domain, remainder taken from reference TRBV18 and TRBJ2-1, is NAGVMQNPRHLVRRRGQEARLRCSPMKGHSHVYWYRQLPEEGLKFMVYLQKENIIDESGMPKERFSAEFPKEGPSILRIQQVVRGDSAAYFCASSSSPTSGGGHEQFFGPGTRLTVL.

V is TRBV5-1 and J is TRBJ2-7; D call uncertain. V was clipped by 4 bases and J by 2 bases, with 7 bases between them. CDR3 length: 12 residues. Germline CDR1 and CDR2: SGHRS and YFSETQ. The CDR3 sequence is CASSLPAYEQYF. The CDR3 DNA is TGCGCCAGCAGCCTACCGGCCTACGAGCAGTACTTC.

V gene TRBV4-1 combines with J gene TRBJ1-2; perhaps TRBD1 as D (5 bases). The CDR3 extends over 14 amino acids. V lost 3 bases and J lost 2, with 10 bases in between. Germline lookup yields CDR1 MGHRA and CDR2 YSYEKL. The CDR3 spells CASSQVTGNYGYTF. The CDR3 coding sequence is TGCGCCAGCAGCCAGGTTACAGGAAACTATGGCTACACCTTC.

V is TRBV3-1 (or the pseudogene TRBV3-2) and J is TRBJ1-1; D is uncertain. The CDR3 is 13 residues long. Trimming left V 2 bases short and J 6 bases short, with 10 bases between. Germline CDR1 and CDR2: LGHDT and YNNKEL (reference sequence). CDR3 sequence: CASSQIKEAEAFF. CDR3 bases: TGTGCCAGCAGCCAAATTAAGGAGGCTGAAGCTTTCTTT.

The CDR3 loop reads CASTTDLNTEAFF. As DNA, the CDR3 is TGTGCCAGCACGACAGACTTGAACACTGAAGCTTTCTTT. The gene calls are TRBV18 and TRBJ1-1, with D possibly TRBD1 on 5 matching bases. Germline V lookup: CDR1 KGHSH, CDR2 LQKENI. Trimming stripped 8 bases from V and 0 bases from J, with 10 bases between. The CDR3 is made up of 13 amino acids.

This chain links TRBV27 with TRBJ2-3; D might be TRBD2 (7 bases). V was cut by 5 bases and J by 4 bases, with 13 bases left in between. The CDR3 runs to 14 residues. CDR1 is MNHEY, CDR2 SMNVEV, per germline (reference sequence). CDR3: CASSRGGQADTQYF. The CDR3 coding sequence is TGTGCCAGCAGTAGGGGGGGCCAGGCAGATACGCAGTATTTT.

The chain links TRBV6-5 to TRBJ2-7; TRBD2 matches at 12 bases. CDR1 is MNHEY and CDR2 is SVGAGI in the germline V gene. CDR3 length: 13 residues. Germline trimming cut 7 bases from V and 4 bases from J; bases unmatched to any gene: 2. CDR3 region: CASTGTSGYEQYF. CDR3 DNA: TGTGCCAGCACTGGGACTAGCGGGTACGAGCAGTACTTC.

V gene TRBV5-1 combines with J gene TRBJ1-1; 7 nucleotides match TRBD1. V was clipped by 3 bases and J by 4 bases; unmatched bases: 3. The CDR3 is 13 amino acids. In germline, CDR1 is SGHRS, CDR2 YFSETQ. This CDR3 is CASSSGQVTEAFF. The CDR3 DNA is TGCGCCAGCAGCTCCGGACAGGTCACTGAAGCTTTCTTT.

The chain recombines TRBV29-1 with TRBJ2-7; 8 bases map to TRBD2. The germline gives CDR1 SQVTM, CDR2 ANQGSEA. The length of the CDR3 is 13 residues. With 6 bases clipped from V and 4 bases from J, the junction kept 8 bases outside the gene matches. The CDR3 nucleotides read TGCAGCGTGCACGGGGGGGAGACTTACGAGCAGTACTTC. Its protein product is CSVHGGETYEQYF.

The count of this clone is one. The V and J genes are TRBV11-2 and TRBJ2-5; 11 bases map to TRBD2. The CDR3 consists of 15 residues. V lost 5 bases, J lost 5 bases, and 7 bases stayed unmatched. Germline CDR1 is SGHAT and CDR2 is FQNNGV. Here the CDR3 reads CASSHFTSGGETQYF. The CDR3 coding sequence is TGTGCCAGCAGCCACTTTACTAGCGGGGGTGAGACCCAGTACTTC. Full variable domain (outside the CDR3, taken from reference TRBV11-2 and TRBJ2-5): EAGVAQSPRYKIIEKRQSVAFWCNPISGHATLYWYQQILGQGPKLLIQFQNNGVVDDSQLPKDRFSAERLKGVDSTLKIQPAKLEDSAVYLCASSHFTSGGETQYFGPGTRLLVL.

This clone was counted between two and nine times. V usage is TRBV7-9 and J usage is TRBJ1-2, with 9 bases matching TRBD1. The germline CDR1 and CDR2 sequences are SEHNR and FQNEAQ (reference sequence). The trim removed 6 bases at V and 4 bases at J, leaving 9 bases unmatched. The CDR3 contains 15 residues. This CDR3 is CASSLGQGTIYGYTF. The CDR3 coding sequence is TGTGCCAGCAGTCTCGGACAGGGGACAATCTATGGCTACACCTTC.

This clone occurred a few times. The genes are TRBV21-1 and TRBJ2-6; the D call in the table, TRBD1, was not verified against the DNA. TRBV21-1 counts as a pseudogene. This CDR3 spans 17 amino acids. The CDR3 DNA sequence: TGTGCCAGCAGCAAACGACAGGGATGGAGAGGGGCCAACGTCCTGACTTTC. Translating gives CASSKRQGWRGANVLTF.

V is TRBV5-1 and J is TRBJ2-7; 10 bases align to TRBD1. With 2 bases clipped from V and 7 bases from J, the junction kept 6 bases outside the gene matches. CDR1 is SGHRS and CDR2 is YFSETQ in the germline V gene. This CDR3 has 14 residues. The CDR3 region has the DNA TGCGCCAGCAGCTTAGGGACAGGGGAAGAGGAGCAGTACTTC. Its translation is CASSLGTGEEEQYF. The full variable domain, rest sourced from reference TRBV5-1 and TRBJ2-7, is KAGVTQTPRYLIKTRGQQVTLSCSPISGHRSVSWYQQTPGQGLQFLFEYFSETQRNKGNFPGRFSGRQFSNSRSEMNVSTLELGDSALYLCASSLGTGEEEQYFGPGTRLTVT.

The chain links TRBV18 to TRBJ1-5; no firm D call. This CDR3 spans 13 amino acids. Germline V gives CDR1 KGHSH, CDR2 LQKENI. The V and J ends lost 2 bases and 6 bases respectively, with 8 bases between them. CDR3 region: CASSPMPGQPQHF. The CDR3 DNA follows: TGTGCCAGCTCACCAATGCCCGGTCAGCCCCAGCATTTT.